This TCR beta chain was recovered during a study of blood T cell repertoires in COVID-19. The CDR3 covers 15 residues. CDR1 is MNHEY and CDR2 is SVGAGI in the germline V gene. Trimming shortened V by 0 bases and J by 3 bases, and 12 bases separated the two germline ends. TCRdb's copy holds only in-frame clones and misses some; the assay was immunoSEQ multiplex PCR. The sample has a few hundred thousand clones; about 86% are singletons. The chain is built from TRBV6-5 and TRBJ2-7; D may be TRBD1 (6 bases). Specimen: peripheral blood. This clonotype was sampled from a woman in her sixties with COVID-19, enrolled during active disease. The CDR3 region is CASSYSPQGIYEQYF. CDR3 bases: TGTGCCAGCAGTTACTCCCCACAGGGCATCTACGAGCAGTACTTC.